These T cell receptor beta chains were read from a single sample in a study of T cells in Graves' hyperthyroidism and ophthalmopathy. TCRdb re-called the multiplex PCR reads with MiXCR, one entry per CDR3 protein. The sample has about 640,000 distinct CDR3 sequences, 20% to 25% seen once. Sequenced: blood. Receptor source: a man younger than 45 with Graves' ophthalmopathy. Each CDR3 is given with its conserved first and last residue. The D gene is left open where the match is weak. Size values are once, few and many counts, or a class for expanded clones, and some rows have none.

d_gene: .
j_gene: TRBJ2-7
v_gene: TRBV15
abundance: few
CDR3aa: CATSRKKEREQYF
CDR3nt: TGTGCCACCAGCAGAAAAAAGGAGAGGGAGCAGTACTTC

d_gene: .
j_gene: TRBJ1-1
v_gene: TRBV27
abundance: few
CDR3aa: CASSSHLQGTTEAFF
CDR3nt: TGTGCCAGCAGTTCCCATCTACAGGGTACTACTGAAGCTTTCTTT

d_gene: .
j_gene: TRBJ1-5
v_gene: TRBV24-1
abundance: many
CDR3aa: CATSRGGSQPQHF
CDR3nt: TGTGCCACCAGCCGAGGGGGTAGTCAGCCCCAGCATTTT

d_gene: .
j_gene: TRBJ2-5
v_gene: TRBV7-2
abundance: few
CDR3aa: CASSLGAAQYF
CDR3nt: TGTGCCAGCAGCTTAGGGGCAGCCCAGTACTTC

d_gene: .
j_gene: TRBJ2-5
v_gene: TRBV28
abundance: many
CDR3aa: CASSFSIYQETQYF
CDR3nt: TGTGCCAGCAGTTTCTCCATTTACCAAGAGACCCAGTACTTC

d_gene: TRBD2
j_gene: TRBJ2-1
v_gene: TRBV19
abundance: .
CDR3aa: CASSIGHTSGAYNEQFF
CDR3nt: TGTGCCAGTAGTATTGGACATACTAGCGGGGCCTACAATGAGCAGTTCTTC

d_gene: TRBD1
j_gene: TRBJ2-1
v_gene: TRBV28
abundance: many
CDR3aa: CASSLSATGGHEQFF
CDR3nt: TGTGCCAGCAGTTTATCCGCGACAGGGGGGCATGAGCAGTTCTTC

d_gene: .
j_gene: TRBJ2-7
v_gene: TRBV5-1
abundance: many
CDR3aa: CASSLDVGTYEQYF
CDR3nt: TGCGCCAGCAGCTTGGATGTGGGAACCTACGAGCAGTACTTC

d_gene: .
j_gene: TRBJ2-3
v_gene: TRBV25-1
abundance: .
CDR3aa: CASSEKTSLADTQYF
CDR3nt: TGTGCCAGCAGTGAGAAGACTAGTTTGGCAGATACGCAGTATTTT

d_gene: .
j_gene: TRBJ2-3
v_gene: TRBV12-3/TRBV12-4
abundance: once
CDR3aa: CASSLAGSGDTQYF
CDR3nt: TGTGCCAGCAGTTTAGCGGGATCGGGAGATACGCAGTATTTT

d_gene: .
j_gene: TRBJ2-7
v_gene: TRBV14
abundance: .
CDR3aa: CASSQNISYEQYF
CDR3nt: TGTGCCAGCAGCCAAAACATTTCCTACGAGCAGTACTTC

d_gene: .
j_gene: TRBJ2-3
v_gene: TRBV7-2
abundance: few
CDR3aa: CASGAEVTDTQYF
CDR3nt: TGTGCCAGCGGTGCGGAGGTCACAGATACGCAGTATTTT

d_gene: .
j_gene: TRBJ2-1
v_gene: TRBV6-5
abundance: .
CDR3aa: CASSYSLEYSYNEQFF
CDR3nt: TGTGCCAGCAGTTACTCTCTGGAGTATTCCTACAATGAGCAGTTCTTC

d_gene: .
j_gene: TRBJ2-1
v_gene: TRBV24-1
abundance: .
CDR3aa: CATSDSGRQIYNEQFF
CDR3nt: TGTGCCACCAGTGATTCGGGCCGTCAGATATACAATGAGCAGTTCTTC

d_gene: .
j_gene: TRBJ2-5
v_gene: TRBV30
abundance: .
CDR3aa: CAWGRLAETQYF
CDR3nt: TGTGCCTGGGGCCGTCTAGCGGAGACCCAGTACTTC

d_gene: TRBD1
j_gene: TRBJ2-5
v_gene: TRBV18
abundance: .
CDR3aa: CTSSPTGVSETQYF
CDR3nt: TGTACCAGCTCACCGACAGGGGTATCAGAGACCCAGTACTTC

d_gene: TRBD2
j_gene: TRBJ2-7
v_gene: TRBV25-1
abundance: few
CDR3aa: CASSSSGGPYEQYF
CDR3nt: TGTGCCAGCAGTTCAAGCGGGGGACCTTACGAGCAGTACTTC

d_gene: .
j_gene: TRBJ1-2
v_gene: TRBV28
abundance: .
CDR3aa: CASGNEGYTF
CDR3nt: TGTGCCAGCGGTAATGAGGGCTACACCTTC

d_gene: .
j_gene: TRBJ2-1
v_gene: TRBV9
abundance: .
CDR3aa: CASSVARGGFDNEQFF
CDR3nt: TGTGCCAGCAGCGTAGCGAGAGGAGGGTTCGACAATGAGCAGTTCTTC

d_gene: .
j_gene: TRBJ2-1
v_gene: TRBV2
abundance: many
CDR3aa: CASRGQGEVLTGEQFF
CDR3nt: TGTGCCAGCAGAGGCCAGGGGGAGGTTTTAACAGGGGAACAGTTCTTC

d_gene: TRBD1
j_gene: TRBJ2-5
v_gene: TRBV27
abundance: many
CDR3aa: CASSHHDRGRETQYF
CDR3nt: TGTGCCAGCAGCCACCATGACAGGGGAAGGGAGACCCAGTACTTC

d_gene: .
j_gene: TRBJ1-1
v_gene: TRBV6-1
abundance: .
CDR3aa: CASLSRQNTEAFF
CDR3nt: TGTGCCAGCCTTTCCCGACAGAACACTGAAGCTTTCTTT

d_gene: .
j_gene: TRBJ1-1
v_gene: TRBV7-9
abundance: few
CDR3aa: CASSFDGPSGTEAFF
CDR3nt: TGTGCCAGCAGCTTCGACGGGCCCTCGGGCACTGAAGCTTTCTTT

d_gene: .
j_gene: TRBJ2-2
v_gene: TRBV7-9
abundance: few
CDR3aa: CASSAPTSGELFF
CDR3nt: TGTGCCAGCAGCGCCCCAACGAGCGGGGAGCTGTTTTTT

d_gene: .
j_gene: TRBJ2-3
v_gene: TRBV4-3
abundance: .
CDR3aa: CASSQETGTSTDTQYF
CDR3nt: TGCGCCAGCAGCCAAGAAACGGGAACTAGCACAGATACGCAGTATTTT

d_gene: TRBD1
j_gene: TRBJ2-3
v_gene: TRBV5-4
abundance: .
CDR3aa: CASSPKDRATADTQYF
CDR3nt: TGTGCCAGCAGCCCCAAGGACAGGGCGACGGCAGATACGCAGTATTTT

d_gene: TRBD2
j_gene: TRBJ2-1
v_gene: TRBV6-1
abundance: few
CDR3aa: CASSALAGERSEQFF
CDR3nt: TGTGCCAGCAGTGCGCTAGCGGGAGAAAGGAGTGAGCAGTTCTTC

d_gene: .
j_gene: TRBJ1-5
v_gene: TRBV6-1
abundance: .
CDR3aa: CASSAGVQPQHF
CDR3nt: TGTGCCAGCAGCGCAGGGGTTCAGCCCCAGCATTTT

d_gene: .
j_gene: TRBJ2-5
v_gene: TRBV7-8
abundance: .
CDR3aa: CASSLWRMERETQYF
CDR3nt: TGTGCCAGCAGCTTATGGCGTATGGAGCGAGAGACCCAGTACTTC

d_gene: .
j_gene: TRBJ2-7
v_gene: TRBV28
abundance: .
CDR3aa: CASSPSAGFGKYEQYF
CDR3nt: TGTGCCAGCAGCCCCTCGGCGGGGTTCGGGAAATACGAGCAGTACTTC

d_gene: .
j_gene: TRBJ2-1
v_gene: TRBV4-2
abundance: .
CDR3aa: CASSRKARGENEQFF
CDR3nt: TGTGCCAGCAGCCGCAAGGCCAGGGGAGAGAATGAGCAGTTCTTC

d_gene: .
j_gene: TRBJ1-1
v_gene: TRBV19
abundance: many
CDR3aa: CASSKNTEAFF
CDR3nt: TGTGCCAGCAGTAAGAACACTGAAGCTTTCTTT

d_gene: TRBD2
j_gene: TRBJ2-1
v_gene: TRBV14
abundance: few
CDR3aa: CASSQAPHGRVYNGQFF
CDR3nt: TGTGCCAGCAGCCAAGCCCCTCACGGGAGGGTGTACAATGGGCAGTTCTTC

d_gene: .
j_gene: TRBJ2-3
v_gene: TRBV5-4
abundance: few
CDR3aa: CASRQSSTDTQYF
CDR3nt: TGTGCCAGCAGACAGTCTAGCACAGATACGCAGTATTTT

d_gene: TRBD1
j_gene: TRBJ2-7
v_gene: TRBV20-1
abundance: few
CDR3aa: CSATDRREQYF
CDR3nt: TGCAGTGCTACGGACAGGCGGGAGCAGTACTTC

d_gene: .
j_gene: TRBJ2-5
v_gene: TRBV2
abundance: few
CDR3aa: CASRGGPGAQYF
CDR3nt: TGTGCCAGCAGGGGCGGGCCGGGGGCCCAGTACTTC

d_gene: TRBD1
j_gene: TRBJ2-7
v_gene: TRBV6-1
abundance: .
CDR3aa: CASSRYRGRVVYEQYF
CDR3nt: TGTGCCAGCAGTCGGTACAGGGGGCGCGTTGTCTACGAGCAGTACTTC

d_gene: TRBD2
j_gene: TRBJ2-7
v_gene: TRBV28
abundance: many
CDR3aa: CASSFSGRGYEQYF
CDR3nt: TGTGCCAGCAGCTTTAGCGGGAGAGGGTACGAGCAGTACTTC

d_gene: TRBD1
j_gene: TRBJ2-7
v_gene: TRBV7-2
abundance: few
CDR3aa: CASSIGGQGVYEQYF
CDR3nt: TGTGCCAGCAGCATAGGGGGACAGGGGGTCTACGAGCAGTACTTC

d_gene: TRBD1
j_gene: TRBJ1-5
v_gene: TRBV27
abundance: .
CDR3aa: CASSPSRGQGQPQHF
CDR3nt: TGTGCCAGCAGCCCCTCGAGGGGGCAAGGTCAGCCCCAGCATTTT

d_gene: .
j_gene: TRBJ2-7
v_gene: TRBV20-1
abundance: many
CDR3aa: CSAPLGAYEQYF
CDR3nt: TGCAGTGCGCCACTTGGGGCCTACGAGCAGTACTTC

d_gene: .
j_gene: TRBJ2-7
v_gene: TRBV20-1
abundance: .
CDR3aa: CSAITDAKEQYF
CDR3nt: TGCAGTGCTATTACGGACGCCAAGGAGCAGTACTTC

d_gene: TRBD1
j_gene: TRBJ2-1
v_gene: TRBV11-2
abundance: many
CDR3aa: CASSSRGGTGGASSYNEQFF
CDR3nt: TGTGCCAGCAGCTCTAGAGGGGGGACAGGGGGCGCGAGCTCCTACAATGAGCAGTTCTTC

d_gene: TRBD1
j_gene: TRBJ1-4
v_gene: TRBV5-1
abundance: .
CDR3aa: CASSFEQGANEKLFF
CDR3nt: TGCGCCAGCAGCTTTGAACAGGGGGCTAATGAAAAACTGTTTTTT

d_gene: .
j_gene: TRBJ2-4
v_gene: TRBV3-1
abundance: few
CDR3aa: CASSQDHRTLAKNIQYF
CDR3nt: TGTGCCAGCAGCCAAGATCATCGTACACTAGCCAAAAACATTCAGTACTTC

d_gene: TRBD2
j_gene: TRBJ2-1
v_gene: TRBV6-1
abundance: few
CDR3aa: CATGGGATNNEQFF
CDR3nt: TGTGCCACGGGGGGGGGAGCCACAAACAATGAGCAGTTCTTC

d_gene: .
j_gene: TRBJ2-6
v_gene: TRBV20-1
abundance: once
CDR3aa: CSAASPDSSSGANVLTF
CDR3nt: TGCAGTGCTGCTTCACCGGACAGTTCCTCTGGGGCCAACGTCCTGACTTTC

d_gene: .
j_gene: TRBJ2-7
v_gene: TRBV2
abundance: .
CDR3aa: CASSEASAGSSYEQYF
CDR3nt: TGTGCCAGCAGTGAAGCGAGTGCAGGAAGCTCCTACGAGCAGTACTTC

d_gene: .
j_gene: TRBJ1-1
v_gene: TRBV3-1
abundance: many
CDR3aa: CASSQALSGGTEAFF
CDR3nt: TGTGCCAGCAGCCAGGCTTTAAGTGGAGGCACTGAAGCTTTCTTT

d_gene: .
j_gene: TRBJ1-5
v_gene: TRBV20-1
abundance: .
CDR3aa: CSARDGRPQHF
CDR3nt: TGCAGTGCTAGAGATGGGAGGCCCCAGCATTTT

d_gene: .
j_gene: TRBJ2-3
v_gene: TRBV5-1
abundance: few
CDR3aa: CASSLVGGPTDTQYF
CDR3nt: TGCGCCAGCAGCTTGGTTGGGGGGCCCACAGATACGCAGTATTTT

d_gene: .
j_gene: TRBJ2-2
v_gene: TRBV30
abundance: many
CDR3aa: CAWSSTGELFF
CDR3nt: TGTGCCTGGAGTAGCACCGGGGAGCTGTTTTTT

d_gene: .
j_gene: TRBJ2-7
v_gene: TRBV20-1
abundance: .
CDR3aa: CSARDLVGNRREQYF
CDR3nt: TGCAGTGCTAGAGATCTCGTTGGTAACCGGCGGGAGCAGTACTTC

d_gene: .
j_gene: TRBJ1-1
v_gene: TRBV30
abundance: many
CDR3aa: CAWSDLTGMRTEAFF
CDR3nt: TGTGCCTGGAGTGATCTAACAGGGATGAGGACTGAAGCTTTCTTT

d_gene: .
j_gene: TRBJ1-4
v_gene: TRBV25-1
abundance: .
CDR3aa: CASSRGAGFEKLFF
CDR3nt: TGTGCCAGCAGCAGGGGAGCGGGATTCGAAAAACTGTTTTTT